These T cell receptor beta chains were read from a single sample in a study of graft-versus-host responses after intestinal transplantation. Clones were read by immunoSEQ multiplex PCR, and TCRdb kept only the in-frame ones, dropping some. Among around 92,000 clones listed, around 88% were seen once. Sequencing was performed on PBMCs, taken 255 days after intestinal transplant. Receptors originate from a human patient who received an intestinal transplant, so some T cells may come from the graft donor. CDR3s include the opening cysteine and the closing phenylalanine or tryptophan. A D gene is named only where the DNA matches it firmly. Size values are once, few and many counts, or a class for expanded clones, and some rows have none.

TRBJ2-7	TRBV6-1	.	TRBD2	TGTGCCAGCAGTGACTGGCTAGCGGGGATTTCCTACGAGCAGTACTTC	CASSDWLAGISYEQYF
TRBJ2-5	TRBV27	.	TRBD1	TGTGCCAGCAGTTTTGAGGGACAGGGAGGAAGGGAGACCCAGTACTTC	CASSFEGQGGRETQYF
TRBJ1-1	TRBV21-1	.	.	TGTGCCAGCAGCAAAAGTGGGACAGGGGCTCAGAACACTGAAGCTTTCTTT	CASSKSGTGAQNTEAFF
TRBJ1-6	TRBV2	once	.	TGTGCCAGCAGTGAAGCCTACAGGGATCGTTCACCCCTCCACTTT	CASSEAYRDRSPLHF
TRBJ2-3	TRBV30	.	TRBD2	TGTGCCTGGAGCGCTAGCGGCGCCGGAGATACGCAGTATTTT	CAWSASGAGDTQYF
TRBJ1-4	TRBV6-5	.	.	TGTGCCAGCAGTGTTGCAGGGGATTCTGGAAAACTGTTTTTT	CASSVAGDSGKLFF
TRBJ2-7	TRBV9	.	.	TGTGCCAGCACCAAAGGGCCGGACCCCCTCGAGCAGTACTTC	CASTKGPDPLEQYF
TRBJ1-3	TRBV28	.	.	TGTGCCAGCAGTTTTAGAGGAGCTGCACACACCATATATTTT	CASSFRGAAHTIYF
TRBJ2-7	TRBV6-1	.	.	TGTGCCAGCAGCGAAGGTATGAGCGGTTCCCTTTACGAGCAGTACTTC	CASSEGMSGSLYEQYF
TRBJ2-1	TRBV2	.	.	TGTGCCAGCAGTGATGGTGTGGGAGGCTACAATGAGCAGTTCTTC	CASSDGVGGYNEQFF
TRBJ2-7	TRBV6-5	.	.	TGTGCCAGCCAAGACGGTGGGGACTCCTACGAGCAGTACTTC	CASQDGGDSYEQYF
TRBJ2-7	TRBV18	.	TRBD1	TGTGCCAGCTCAGTATCGACAGGGTACGAGCAGTACTTC	CASSVSTGYEQYF
TRBJ1-5	TRBV6-5	.	.	TGTGCCAGCAGTTACTCGGCCAGTCAGCCCCAGCATTTT	CASSYSASQPQHF
TRBJ2-1	TRBV5-1	.	TRBD2	TGCGCCAGCAGCTTGATACCAGCGGGGAACAATGAGCAGTTCTTC	CASSLIPAGNNEQFF
TRBJ1-1	TRBV6-1	.	.	TGTGCCAGCAGTGCTGGGGAAAACACTGAAGCTTTCTTT	CASSAGENTEAFF
TRBJ2-3	TRBV27	.	TRBD2	TGTGCCAGCAGTAGGGTAGCGGGGACAGATACGCAGTATTTT	CASSRVAGTDTQYF
TRBJ2-2	TRBV27	.	.	TGTGCCAGCAGCTGGGGGGGACACCGGTTGACCGGGGAGCTGTTTTTT	CASSWGGHRLTGELFF
TRBJ2-3	TRBV7-2	.	.	TGTGCCAGCAGCTTGGACACGCAGTATTTT	CASSLDTQYF
TRBJ2-7	TRBV28	.	.	TGTGCCAGCGGATCCCTCTACGAGCAGTACTTC	CASGSLYEQYF
TRBJ2-1	TRBV27	.	.	TGTGCCAGCCATCATCCAGGGAATGAGCAGTTCTTC	CASHHPGNEQFF
TRBJ2-3	TRBV6-5	.	TRBD2	TGTGCCAGCAGTTTTACGGGAGGACGCACAGATACGCAGTATTTT	CASSFTGGRTDTQYF
TRBJ1-1	TRBV2	.	.	TGTGCCAGCAGGGTCGGGACTTTTGAAGCTTTCTTT	CASRVGTFEAFF
TRBJ2-7	TRBV28	once	.	TGTGCCAGCAGTCTCATTCGATCTATTTCAGGGGCGAACGAGCAGTACTTC	CASSLIRSISGANEQYF
TRBJ2-3	TRBV30	.	.	TGTGCCTGGAGTTATAGCGGAGATACGCAGTATTTT	CAWSYSGDTQYF
TRBJ2-1	TRBV30	.	.	TGTGCCTGGAGTGTACCGAGCGGGTATGATTGGGGTGAGCAGTTCTTC	CAWSVPSGYDWGEQFF
TRBJ2-1	TRBV5-1	.	TRBD2	TGCGCCAGCAGCTTTGAGGGCGGGGGTTACAATGAGCAGTTCTTC	CASSFEGGGYNEQFF
TRBJ1-2	TRBV28	.	.	TGTGCCAGCAGTCTGGCCAACTATGGCTACACCTTC	CASSLANYGYTF
TRBJ1-2	TRBV9	.	.	TGTGCCAGCAGCCACGGGGGGGGCCTTAACTATGGCTACACCTTC	CASSHGGGLNYGYTF
TRBJ2-5	TRBV12-1	.	.	TGTGCCAGCAGCTCCCGTGGCGGGAGGAGATTGGGCTCGGAGACCCAGTACTTC	CASSSRGGRRLGSETQYF
TRBJ2-2	TRBV7-2	.	TRBD2	TGTGCCAGCAGCTTAGCACCGGGGGGGCGTAACGGGGAGCTGTTTTTT	CASSLAPGGRNGELFF
TRBJ2-1	TRBV28	.	TRBD1	TGTGCCAGCAGTGGAAGGACAGGACTTTCCAATGAGCAGTTCTTC	CASSGRTGLSNEQFF
TRBJ2-1	TRBV6-5	.	TRBD2	TGTGCCAGCAGTATACTAGCGGGGGCCTACAATGAGCAGTTCTTC	CASSILAGAYNEQFF
TRBJ2-6	TRBV9	.	TRBD2	TGTGCCAGCAGCGTAGACCCGGGAGGCTCTGGGGCCAACGTCCTGACTTTC	CASSVDPGGSGANVLTF
TRBJ2-3	TRBV19	.	TRBD1	TGTGCCAGTAGTATACGGGGTCAGGGGGCAGATACGCAGTATTTT	CASSIRGQGADTQYF
TRBJ2-7	TRBV7-2	few	.	TGTGCCAGCAGCTTGGGGACCTACGAGCAGTACTTC	CASSLGTYEQYF
TRBJ2-7	TRBV30	.	.	TGTGCCTGGGCTTTAACAGGGTGGCACGAGCAGTACTTC	CAWALTGWHEQYF
TRBJ1-6	TRBV13	.	.	TGTGCCAGCAGCCCACCGGGAGGGTCCTATAATTCACCCCTCCACTTT	CASSPPGGSYNSPLHF
TRBJ2-3	TRBV6-6	few	.	TGTGCCAGCAGCCCACTCGGCAGGGAAGGTACAGATACGCAGTATTTT	CASSPLGREGTDTQYF
TRBJ2-1	TRBV5-1	few	.	TGCGCCAGCAGCTTGGACGGGACGGCTTCCTACAATGAGCAGTTCTTC	CASSLDGTASYNEQFF
TRBJ2-5	TRBV28	.	.	TGTGCCAGCAGTCCAAGGGGGGCAGAGACCCAGTACTTC	CASSPRGAETQYF
TRBJ1-1	TRBV5-4	.	.	TGTGCCAGCAGCTTGGAGCCGGCAGTTCAAGCTTTCTTT	CASSLEPAVQAFF
TRBJ2-5	TRBV28	.	TRBD1	TGTGCCAGCAACAAAGGGGGCGGAGAGACCCAGTACTTC	CASNKGGGETQYF
TRBJ1-2	TRBV28	.	TRBD1	TGTGCCAGCAGTCGCCTAACTCGGGACAGGGAGAGTTCTAACTATGGCTACACCTTC	CASSRLTRDRESSNYGYTF
TRBJ1-1	TRBV10-2	.	.	TGCGCCAGCAGCCCCCTCGGGGGGGGCGCGGACACTGAAGCTTTCTTT	CASSPLGGGADTEAFF
TRBJ1-2	TRBV19	.	.	TGTGCCAGTAGTATAGATGGCGGGGCGTCTAACTATGGCTACACCTTC	CASSIDGGASNYGYTF
TRBJ2-1	TRBV18	.	TRBD2	TGTGCCAGCTCACCACCACAACTAGCGGGAGTGGGAGAGCAGTTCTTC	CASSPPQLAGVGEQFF
TRBJ1-2	TRBV6-1	.	TRBD1	TGTGCCAGCACTTACCGGGACAGGGTGGATGGCTACACCTTC	CASTYRDRVDGYTF
TRBJ2-2	TRBV14	.	.	TGTGCCAGCAGCCAAGATCTAACCGGGGAGCTGTTTTTT	CASSQDLTGELFF
TRBJ1-6	TRBV5-5	.	TRBD1	TGTGCCAGCAGGGAAGCCGGGACAGGGAACTATTATAATTCACCCCTCCACTTT	CASREAGTGNYYNSPLHF
TRBJ2-3	TRBV6-5	.	.	TGTGCCAGCACCGCGCGGGGCACAGATACGCAGTATTTT	CASTARGTDTQYF
TRBJ2-5	TRBV5-1	.	.	TGCGCCAGCAGCTTGGCAAGGGGCCGCGAGACCCAGTACTTC	CASSLARGRETQYF
TRBJ1-6	TRBV2	.	.	TGTGCCAGCAGTTTAGCGGGACCGATGAATTCACCCCTCCACTTT	CASSLAGPMNSPLHF
TRBJ1-2	TRBV5-1	.	.	TGCGCCAGCAGCTTGTCATGGGGGGCTCAACGAAACTATGGCTACACCTTC	CASSLSWGAQRNYGYTF
TRBJ2-3	TRBV7-3	.	.	TGTGCCAGCAGCTTAAGGGGAAGTTACACAGATACGCAGTATTTT	CASSLRGSYTDTQYF
TRBJ1-2	TRBV19	.	.	TGTGCCAGTAGGAGAAGGGCCGAAGCTAACTATGGCTACACCTTC	CASRRRAEANYGYTF